This T cell receptor (beta chain) was sequenced for a study of Ad26.COV2.S vaccination and SARS-CoV-2 variants. Some clones are missing from TCRdb's copy, which holds only in-frame ones; the method was immunoSEQ multiplex PCR. The table lists roughly 240,000 clones, 85% to 90% of them singletons. Germline V gene lookup returns CDR1 SQVTM and CDR2 ANQGSEA. Trimming took 4 bases from V and 1 from J, leaving 7 bases between them. The length of the CDR3 is 12 residues. Regarding treatment: about 20 received Ad26.COV2.S at low or high dose, single or two shots; a few received placebo; per-sample allocation not given. Collection of samples fell on day 63 after the first vaccine or placebo injection.

Source: peripheral blood, taken in a trial of Ad26.COV2.S vaccine versus placebo. The sequence derives from a person between 18 and 59 years old who received the Ad26.COV2.S COVID-19 vaccine or a placebo. The chain carries TRBV29-1 and TRBJ1-1; D gene unclear. CDR3 bases: TGCAGCGTTGGGGCCTGGAACACTGAAGCTTTCTTT. Amino acid sequence: CSVGAWNTEAFF.